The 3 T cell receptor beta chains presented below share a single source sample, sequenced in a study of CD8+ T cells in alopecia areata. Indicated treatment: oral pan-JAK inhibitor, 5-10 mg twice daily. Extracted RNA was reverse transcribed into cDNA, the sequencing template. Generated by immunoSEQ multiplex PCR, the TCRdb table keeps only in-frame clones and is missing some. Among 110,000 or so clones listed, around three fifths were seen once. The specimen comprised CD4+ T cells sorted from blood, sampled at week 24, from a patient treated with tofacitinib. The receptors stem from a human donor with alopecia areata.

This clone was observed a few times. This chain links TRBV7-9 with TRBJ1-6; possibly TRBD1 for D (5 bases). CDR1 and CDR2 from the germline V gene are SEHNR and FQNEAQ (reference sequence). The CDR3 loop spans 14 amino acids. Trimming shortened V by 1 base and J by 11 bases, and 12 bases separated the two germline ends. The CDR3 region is CASSLVGTGTPLHF. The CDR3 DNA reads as TGTGCCAGCAGCTTAGTAGGGACTGGGACACCCCTCCACTTT.

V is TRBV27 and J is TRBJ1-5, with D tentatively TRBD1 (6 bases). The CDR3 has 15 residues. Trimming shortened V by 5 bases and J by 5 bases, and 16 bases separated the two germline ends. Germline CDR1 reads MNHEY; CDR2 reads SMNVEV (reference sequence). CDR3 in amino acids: CASSLEGAGDQPQHF. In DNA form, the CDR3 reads TGTGCCAGCAGTCTAGAAGGGGCAGGGGATCAGCCCCAGCATTTT.

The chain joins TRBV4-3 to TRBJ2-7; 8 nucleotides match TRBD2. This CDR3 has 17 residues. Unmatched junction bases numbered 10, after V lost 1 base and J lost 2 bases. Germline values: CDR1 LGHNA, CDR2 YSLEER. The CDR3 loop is CASSQAFGGGNTYEQYF. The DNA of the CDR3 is TGCGCCAGCAGCCAAGCTTTTGGCGGGGGGAACACCTACGAGCAGTACTTC.